The entry that follows covers one T cell receptor (beta chain) sequence. This clone appeared once. The specificity of this receptor is unknown. The record has no base qualities; no much larger clone is one base away. This record belongs to a study of control samples from healthy donors and cancer patients (dated by TCRdb to 2020 to 2021). Inclusive of the bounding cysteine and phenylalanine, the CDR3 is 15 residues long. Solely the CDR3 DNA is kept, with 45 bases framed from the first base. Trimming removed 2 bases from V and 5 bases from J; the gene matches leave 7 bases unexplained. Based on the germline V gene (reference sequence), the CDR1 and CDR2 sequences are LNHDA and SQIVND. Library preparation used the immunoSEQ multiplex PCR assay. The table comes from immuneACCESS by way of TCRdb, which keeps in-frame sequences with V and J called. Part of the clones is missing from these tables; in studies checked, under half for an unresolved V gene and the rest for unknown reasons. The table for this sample lists 70,000 to 80,000 clones; about 90% of them were counted only once. Jointly, the top ten make up 1.5% to 2% of the sample.

The clonotype comes from a woman aged 60 to 75 with head and neck cancer. The V gene is TRBV19 and the J gene is TRBJ2-5; TRBD1 matches 8 bases in the middle. Sequencing was carried out using PBMCs. The CDR3 reads as follows: CASSILGQGGETQYF. The DNA is TGTGCCAGTAGTATACTCGGACAGGGTGGGGAGACCCAGTACTTC.